Following are 30 T cell receptor beta chains from one sample sequenced in a study of a mutant IDH1 vaccine in newly diagnosed glioma. Sequencing used immunoSEQ multiplex PCR; TCRdb keeps in-frame clones, though not all of them. The sample shows some 120,000 clones, about 80% of them seen only once. Regarding time point: week 11, during vaccination. A 20-mer mutant IDH1 peptide at 300 ug was injected subcutaneously with topical imiquimod. Antigens for these TCRs are unknown. The source material was PBMCs, sampled from a glioma patient whose treatment included an IDH1 peptide vaccine. Source of these receptors: a man in his forties with glioma.

This clone was observed a single time. The CDR3 loop is CASSRGGGVSNQPQHF. The CDR3 DNA reads as TGTGCCAGCAGCCGCGGGGGGGGAGTAAGCAATCAGCCCCAGCATTTT. This sequence joins TRBV5-8 and TRBJ1-5; D is perhaps TRBD1 (5 bases). Germline V gene data show CDR1 as SGHTS and CDR2 as YDEGEE. Trimming cost V 4 bases and J 1 base, with 15 bases left between them. CDR3 length: 16 residues. Complete variable domain (other parts from reference TRBV5-8 and TRBJ1-5): EAGVTQSPTHLIKTRGQQATLRCSPISGHTSVYWYQQALGLGLQFLLWYDEGEERNRGNFPPRFSGRQFPNYSSELNVNALELEDSALYLCASSRGGGVSNQPQHFGDGTRLSIL.

V and J are TRBV5-4 and TRBJ1-6, with TRBD1 matching 9 bases. V gave up 3 bases and J gave up 10 bases; unmatched junction bases: 8. This CDR3 region has 15 residues. Germline-derived CDR1 and CDR2 are SGHNT and YYREEE (reference sequence). In DNA form, the CDR3 reads TGTGCCAGCAGCTGGGGCGGGACAGGGCAATCACCCCTCCACTTT. Translation gives CASSWGGTGQSPLHF. Looking up the rest from reference TRBV5-4 and TRBJ1-6 gives the full variable domain: ETGVTQSPTHLIKTRGQQVTLRCSSQSGHNTVSWYQQALGQGPQFIFQYYREEENGRGNFPPRFSGLQFPNYSSELNVNALELDDSALYLCASSWGGTGQSPLHFGNGTRLTVT.

The V gene is TRBV19, the J gene TRBJ1-2, with D possibly matching TRBD1 (6 bases). CDR1 LNHDA and CDR2 SQIVND come from the germline V gene (reference sequence). The length of the CDR3 is 13 residues. The germline V and J ends were trimmed by 4 bases and 8 bases, with 14 bases remaining between them. The CDR3 bases are TGTGCCAGTAGTAACCGGGACACGAGAGGCTACACCTTC. This codes for CASSNRDTRGYTF. The whole variable domain, filled in from reference TRBV19 and TRBJ1-2, reads DGGITQSPKYLFRKEGQNVTLSCEQNLNHDAMYWYRQDPGQGLRLIYYSQIVNDFQKGDIAEGYSVSREKKESFPLTVTSAQKNPTAFYLCASSNRDTRGYTFGSGTRLTVV.

The rearrangement joins TRBV18 to TRBJ2-7; a weak D match, TRBD2 (7 bases). V was clipped by 8 bases and J by 2 bases, with 19 bases between them. CDR3 length: 15 amino acids. Germline CDR1 reads KGHSH; CDR2 reads LQKENI. CDR3 coding DNA: TGTGCCAGCGCACGGGGGGCCGGACGGGCCTACGAGCAGTACTTC. Translated: CASARGAGRAYEQYF.

The rearrangement links TRBV19 to TRBJ2-3; TRBD2 aligns across 11 bases. V lost 2 bases to trimming and J lost 6 bases; unmatched junction nucleotides: 4. This CDR3 spans 15 amino acids. CDR1 and CDR2 (germline): LNHDA, SQIVND (reference sequence). The chain's CDR3 is CASSILAGGPDTQYF. CDR3 DNA: TGTGCCAGTAGTATATTAGCGGGAGGGCCGGATACGCAGTATTTT.

This clone showed up many times. The chain employs TRBV7-8 and TRBJ1-4, with 7 bases identical to TRBD1. The germline CDR1 and CDR2 sequences are SGHVS and FQNEAQ. CDR3 length equals 14 residues. V trimming: 4 bases; J trimming: 8 bases; junction bases outside the gene matches: 7. CDR3 sequence (DNA): TGTGCCAGCAGCTGGGGGGACAGAGTCGAAAAACTGTTTTTT. Residues: CASSWGDRVEKLFF.

This chain links TRBV25-1 with TRBJ2-4; possible D gene TRBD1, 5 bases. Germline lookup yields CDR1 MGHDK and CDR2 SYGVNS. The CDR3 has 13 amino acids. The V end lost 3 bases, the J end lost 9 bases, and 12 bases lay between the germline ends. CDR3 in amino acids: CASSEAGPGIQYF. The CDR3 nucleotides read TGTGCCAGCAGTGAGGCAGGGCCGGGCATTCAGTACTTC.

This clone showed up just a few times. This chain joins TRBV30 and TRBJ1-1; perhaps TRBD1 as D (6 bases). CDR3 length: 12 residues. Germline CDR1 reads GTSNPN; CDR2 reads SVGIG (reference sequence). V shed 1 base and J shed 8 bases, with 11 bases lying between them. CDR3 loop: CAWSASDREAFF. For the CDR3, the DNA is TGTGCCTGGAGTGCCTCTGACAGGGAAGCTTTCTTT.

This clone occurred once. The chain is built from TRBV28 and TRBJ1-2; TRBD1 matches at 7 bases. With 5 bases clipped from V and 4 bases from J, the junction kept 4 bases outside the gene matches. The CDR3 spans 13 residues. The germline V gene has CDR1 MDHEN and CDR2 SYDVKM. CDR3 in amino acids: CASSPDRRYGYTF. The CDR3 coding sequence is TGTGCCAGCAGTCCGGACAGGCGCTATGGCTACACCTTC.

The chain couples TRBV4-1 to TRBJ2-4; no firm D call. The CDR3 extends over 15 amino acids. V dropped 3 bases and J dropped 0 bases, with 9 bases sitting between them. Germline CDR1 and CDR2: MGHRA and YSYEKL. The CDR3 sequence is CASSHLLLAKNIQYF. In nucleotides, the CDR3 is TGCGCCAGCAGCCATCTCCTCCTAGCCAAAAACATTCAGTACTTC.

This clone showed up just once. This chain links TRBV19 with TRBJ1-1; 7 nucleotides match TRBD1. Germline trimming cut 8 bases from V and 8 bases from J; bases unmatched to any gene: 14. The CDR3 contains 14 residues. CDR1 is LNHDA, CDR2 SQIVND, per germline (reference sequence). The CDR3 DNA follows: TGTGCCAGTGACCCAAGAGAGGGGGCGGCGGAAGCTTTCTTT. It translates to CASDPREGAAEAFF.

V is TRBV7-9 and J is TRBJ1-2; 7 bases align to TRBD1. The V gene end was trimmed by 3 bases and the J gene end by 8 bases; junction bases not matched to a gene: 6. CDR3 length equals 13 residues. Germline assignment: CDR1 SEHNR and CDR2 FQNEAQ (reference sequence). This CDR3 is CASSLETGSGYTF. CDR3 in DNA: TGTGCCAGCAGCTTGGAGACAGGGAGCGGCTACACCTTC. Looking up the rest from reference TRBV7-9 and TRBJ1-2 gives the full variable domain: DTGVSQNPRHKITKRGQNVTFRCDPISEHNRLYWYRQTLGQGPEFLTYFQNEAQLEKSRLLSDRFSAERPKGSFSTLEIQRTEQGDSAMYLCASSLETGSGYTFGSGTRLTVV.

The chain joins TRBV28 to TRBJ1-3; D gene uncertain. The V gene's germline CDR1 is MDHEN and CDR2 SYDVKM. The CDR3 sequence is 18 residues long. Trimming removed 6 bases at V and 0 bases at J, with 21 bases between. CDR3 loop: CASRPFLERTPSGNTIYF. The CDR3 DNA sequence: TGTGCCAGCAGGCCGTTCCTTGAAAGGACCCCCTCTGGAAACACCATATATTTT.

The chain has TRBV5-5 and TRBJ2-3; D perhaps matches TRBD1 (5 bases). The CDR3 sequence is 15 residues long. The V gene lost 2 bases and the J gene lost 3 bases, with 13 bases spanning the gap. Per germline, CDR1 SGHKS and CDR2 YYEKEE (reference sequence). In nucleotides, the CDR3 is TGTGCCAGCAGCTTCCGGCAGGGCGTTACAGATACGCAGTATTTT. Protein product: CASSFRQGVTDTQYF.

The rearrangement uses TRBV4-2 and TRBJ2-6; D could derive from TRBD1 or TRBD2 (5 bases each). CDR1 is LGHNA, CDR2 YNFKEQ, per germline. The CDR3 is 18 amino acids. V shed 0 bases and J shed 0 bases, with 12 bases lying between them. The CDR3 DNA follows: TGTGCCAGCAGCCAAGACAGGGACCTGACCTCTGGGGCCAACGTCCTGACTTTC. Translated, it gives CASSQDRDLTSGANVLTF.

This clone has a single count. The chain links TRBV29-1 to TRBJ2-5, with 9 bases aligning to TRBD1. The J call is uncertain, as TRBJ2-7 better fits the DNA end. CDR1 is SQVTM, CDR2 ANQGSEA, per germline. This CDR3 is built from 13 residues. DNA of the CDR3: TGCAGCGTTGGACAGGGGGAGCTTTCCGAGCAGTACTTC. It yields the protein CSVGQGELSEQYF.

This clone appeared a single time. The rearrangement uses TRBV2 and TRBJ1-5; D gene uncertain. Germline V gives CDR1 SNHLY, CDR2 FYNNEI. V was shortened by 3 bases and J by 0 bases, with 12 bases between the two germline ends. This CDR3 is 16 amino acids long. The CDR3 DNA reads as TGTGCCAGCAGTGACAGGCAGCTAAATAGCAATCAGCCCCAGCATTTT. It codes for CASSDRQLNSNQPQHF.

V is TRBV5-1 and J is TRBJ2-1; 7 nucleotides match TRBD2. CDR3 size: 16 residues. Germline values: CDR1 SGHRS, CDR2 YFSETQ. With V trimmed by 0 bases and J by 1 base, 4 bases remained unmatched. CDR3 coding DNA: TGCGCCAGCAGCTTGGGGGCGCGGGGGTCCTACAATGAGCAGTTCTTC. Amino acids: CASSLGARGSYNEQFF.

V usage is TRBV5-4 and J usage is TRBJ2-7, with 10 positions matching TRBD2. This CDR3 is built from 16 residues. The germline V gene has CDR1 SGHNT and CDR2 YYREEE (reference sequence). With V trimmed by 4 bases and J by 4 bases, 11 bases remained unmatched. CDR3 sequence reads: CASSVRASGSRYEQYF. DNA for the CDR3: TGTGCCAGCAGCGTCAGGGCTAGCGGGAGTCGGTACGAGCAGTACTTC.

The J gene is TRBJ2-3, the V gene TRBV29-1, with D uncertain. Trimming left V 4 bases short and J 1 base short, with 15 bases between. Germline V gives CDR1 SQVTM, CDR2 ANQGSEA. The CDR3 sequence is 15 residues long. The CDR3 DNA reads as TGCAGCGTTGTAGGGAAGTACCCAGGCACAGATACGCAGTATTTT. Translation: CSVVGKYPGTDTQYF.

This chain connects TRBV15 to TRBJ2-5, with a possible D match to TRBD2 (6 bases). The CDR3 loop spans 15 amino acids. Deletions cut 0 bases from V and 5 bases from J, with 13 bases between. From germline, CDR1 is LNHNV and CDR2 YYDKDF (reference sequence). The CDR3 nucleotides are TGTGCCACCAGCAGAGAGGGGGAGGCTTTCGAGACCCAGTACTTC. Its translation: CATSREGEAFETQYF.

Here the CDR3 DNA reads TGTGCCAGCAGTTTAGGGGCAGGGGAAGTGGATACGCAGTATTTT. Residues: CASSLGAGEVDTQYF. The chain is built from TRBV27 and TRBJ2-3; possibly TRBD1 for D (6 bases). The germline CDR1 and CDR2 sequences are MNHEY and SMNVEV (reference sequence). This CDR3 region has 15 residues. V was pared by 2 bases and J by 6 bases, with 15 bases between.

CDR3 loop: CASRGISNQPQHF. CDR3 in DNA: TGTGCCAGCAGAGGTATTAGCAATCAGCCCCAGCATTTT. The chain has TRBV6-5 and TRBJ1-5; no clear D. V shed 6 bases and J shed 0 bases, with 6 bases lying between them. The CDR3 is made up of 13 amino acids. Germline CDR1 MNHEY, CDR2 SVGAGI.

This sequence joins TRBV5-5 and TRBJ2-7, with 7 bases that match TRBD1. The CDR3 has 15 residues. V lost 1 base, J lost 7 bases, and 11 bases stayed unmatched. Germline-derived CDR1 and CDR2 are SGHKS and YYEKEE (reference sequence). The CDR3 loop is CASSLPGQRIVEQYF. The CDR3 DNA sequence: TGTGCCAGCAGCTTGCCGGGACAGCGTATAGTGGAGCAGTACTTC. Together with reference TRBV5-5 and TRBJ2-7, the CDR3 gives the full variable domain: DAGVTQSPTHLIKTRGQQVTLRCSPISGHKSVSWYQQVLGQGPQFIFQYYEKEERGRGNFPDRFSARQFPNYSSELNVNALLLGDSALYLCASSLPGQRIVEQYFGPGTRLTVT.

This chain joins TRBV28 and TRBJ1-2; perhaps TRBD1 as D (5 bases). Germline V gene sequence: CDR1 MDHEN, CDR2 SYDVKM. CDR3 length equals 15 residues. Trimming left V 8 bases short and J 6 bases short, with 22 bases between. DNA of the CDR3: TGTGCCAGCGCACCCCGATGGGCAGGGAGGGATGGCTACACCTTC. Translating gives CASAPRWAGRDGYTF.

This rearrangement joins TRBV5-1 to TRBJ2-7, with 8 bases fitting TRBD1. From germline, CDR1 is SGHRS and CDR2 YFSETQ. The length of the CDR3 is 16 residues. With V trimmed by 5 bases and J by 1 base, 11 bases remained unmatched. Here the CDR3 DNA reads TGCGCCAGCAGTCCGAACCAGGGGGCTCGATCCTACGAGCAGTACTTC. It codes for CASSPNQGARSYEQYF.

J is TRBJ1-2 and V is TRBV6-1; D is ambiguous. Deletions cut 5 bases from V and 4 bases from J, with 8 bases between. This CDR3 spans 12 amino acids. CDR1 and CDR2 (germline): MNHNS, SASEGT. The CDR3 loop reads CASSIGIYGYTF. The CDR3 region has the DNA TGTGCCAGCAGTATAGGGATCTATGGCTACACCTTC.

This clone was counted between two and nine times. Other DNA sequences in the sample encode the same CDR3. The chain carries TRBV4-1 and TRBJ1-6; 9 nucleotides match TRBD1. From germline, CDR1 is MGHRA and CDR2 YSYEKL. V was pared by 4 bases and J by 7 bases, with 2 bases of the junction left unmatched. There are 14 residues in the CDR3. The CDR3 protein is CASSRDRGNSPLHF. CDR3 nucleotide sequence: TGCGCCAGCAGCCGAGACAGGGGGAATTCACCCCTCCACTTT.

This clone was found once. The chain has TRBV5-1 and TRBJ2-6; no firm D call. Germline-derived CDR1 and CDR2 are SGHRS and YFSETQ. The CDR3 is made up of 16 amino acids. V shed 4 bases and J shed 1 base, with 12 bases lying between them. CDR3 amino acids: CASSANTRSGANVLTF. CDR3 bases: TGCGCCAGCAGCGCTAATACGCGATCTGGGGCCAACGTCCTGACTTTC.

V usage is TRBV5-1 and J usage is TRBJ2-7; D unclear. Germline V gene sequence: CDR1 SGHRS, CDR2 YFSETQ. CDR3 length: 12 residues. The V and J ends lost 3 bases and 0 bases respectively, with 4 bases between them. As DNA, the CDR3 is TGCGCCAGCAGCTCCAGCTCCTACGAGCAGTACTTC. Translated, it gives CASSSSSYEQYF.